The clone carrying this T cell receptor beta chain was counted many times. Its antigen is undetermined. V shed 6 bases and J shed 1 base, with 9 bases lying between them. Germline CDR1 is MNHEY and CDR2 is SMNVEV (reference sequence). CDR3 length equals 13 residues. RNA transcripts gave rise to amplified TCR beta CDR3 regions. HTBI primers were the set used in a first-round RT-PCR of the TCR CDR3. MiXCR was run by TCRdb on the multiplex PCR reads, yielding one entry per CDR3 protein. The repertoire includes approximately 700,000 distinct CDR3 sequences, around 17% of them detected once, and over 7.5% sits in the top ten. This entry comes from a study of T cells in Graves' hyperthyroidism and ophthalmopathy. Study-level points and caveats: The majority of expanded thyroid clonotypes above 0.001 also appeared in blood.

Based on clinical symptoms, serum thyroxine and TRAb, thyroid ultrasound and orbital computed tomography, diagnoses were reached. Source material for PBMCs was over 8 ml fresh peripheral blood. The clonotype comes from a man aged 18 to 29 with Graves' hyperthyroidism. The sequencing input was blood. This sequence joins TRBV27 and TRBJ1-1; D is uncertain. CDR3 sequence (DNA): TGTGCCAGCAGCCGCTACAGGAACACTGAAGCTTTCTTT. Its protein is CASSRYRNTEAFF.